This T cell receptor beta chain appears in the sequencing data of a study of T cell repertoires in cytomegalovirus infection. TCRdb called the reads again in MiXCR, with one record for every CDR3 protein. This table has 130,000 or so distinct CDR3 sequences, under 8% appearing once. Between the trimmed V and J ends, which lost 5 bases and 0 bases, there was a span of 11 bases. The CDR3 loop spans 15 amino acids. Germline V gene sequence: CDR1 MDHEN, CDR2 SYDVKM. This clonotype was observed many times. The sequencing sample was made of PBMCs. The rearrangement uses TRBV28 and TRBJ1-3; perhaps TRBD1 as D (6 bases). The sequence was collected from a human donor in good health (CMV status not recorded). Some clones in this sample may be carry-over from other donors' samples. The CDR3 bases are TGTGCCAGCAGTCGGACAGAGATCTCTGGAAACACCATATATTTT. It yields the protein CASSRTEISGNTIYF.